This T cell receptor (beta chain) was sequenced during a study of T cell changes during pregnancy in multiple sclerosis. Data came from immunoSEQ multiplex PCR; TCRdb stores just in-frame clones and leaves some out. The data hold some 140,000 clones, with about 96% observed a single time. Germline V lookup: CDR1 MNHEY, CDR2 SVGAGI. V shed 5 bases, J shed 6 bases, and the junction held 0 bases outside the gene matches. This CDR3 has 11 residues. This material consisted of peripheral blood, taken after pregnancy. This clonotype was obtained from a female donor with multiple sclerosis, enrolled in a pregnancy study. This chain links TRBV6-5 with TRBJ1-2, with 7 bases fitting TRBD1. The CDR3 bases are TGTGCCAGCAGTGACAGGGATGGCTACACCTTC. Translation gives CASSDRDGYTF.